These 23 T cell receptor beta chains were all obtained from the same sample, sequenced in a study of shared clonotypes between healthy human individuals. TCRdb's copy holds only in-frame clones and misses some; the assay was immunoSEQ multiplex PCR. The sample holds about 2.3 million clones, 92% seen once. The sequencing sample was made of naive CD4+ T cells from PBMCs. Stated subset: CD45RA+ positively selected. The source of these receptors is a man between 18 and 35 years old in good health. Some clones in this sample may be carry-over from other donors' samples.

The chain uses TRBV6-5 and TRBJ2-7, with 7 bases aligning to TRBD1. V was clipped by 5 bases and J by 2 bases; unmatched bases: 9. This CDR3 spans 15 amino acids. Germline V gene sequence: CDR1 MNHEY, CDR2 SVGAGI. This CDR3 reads CASSRTGVSPYEQYF. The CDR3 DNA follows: TGTGCCAGCAGTAGAACAGGGGTATCTCCCTACGAGCAGTACTTC.

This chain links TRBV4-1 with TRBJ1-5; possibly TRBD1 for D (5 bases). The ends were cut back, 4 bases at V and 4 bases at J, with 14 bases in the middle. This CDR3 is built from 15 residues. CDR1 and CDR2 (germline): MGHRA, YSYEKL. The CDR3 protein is CASSPGTAENQPQHF. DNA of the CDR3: TGCGCCAGCAGCCCCGGGACCGCCGAGAATCAGCCCCAGCATTTT.

The CDR3 coding sequence is TGTGCCAGCAGCTTAGTAAGGGATGTCGGGGAGCTGTTTTTT. It encodes CASSLVRDVGELFF. The rearrangement joins TRBV7-2 to TRBJ2-2; no reliable D call. The CDR3 runs to 14 residues. Per the germline V gene, CDR1 is SGHTA and CDR2 is FQGNSA. V shed 1 base and J shed 7 bases, with 10 bases lying between them.

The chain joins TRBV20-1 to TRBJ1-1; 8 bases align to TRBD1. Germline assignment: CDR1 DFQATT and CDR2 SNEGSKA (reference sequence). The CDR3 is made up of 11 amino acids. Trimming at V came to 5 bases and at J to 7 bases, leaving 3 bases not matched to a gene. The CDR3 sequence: CSAWDRFEAFF. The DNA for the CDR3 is TGCAGTGCTTGGGACAGGTTTGAAGCTTTCTTT.

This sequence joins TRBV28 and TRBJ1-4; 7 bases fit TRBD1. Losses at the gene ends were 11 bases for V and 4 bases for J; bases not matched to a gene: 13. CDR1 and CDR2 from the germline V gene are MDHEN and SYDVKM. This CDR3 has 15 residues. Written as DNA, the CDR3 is TGTGCCGCCCGGGACAGACTCTCCGGTAATGAAAAACTGTTTTTT. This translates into CAARDRLSGNEKLFF. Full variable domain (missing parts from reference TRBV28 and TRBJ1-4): DVKVTQSSRYLVKRTGEKVFLECVQDMDHENMFWYRQDPGLGLRLIYFSYDVKMKEKGDIPEGYSVSREKKERFSLILESASTNQTSMYLCAARDRLSGNEKLFFGSGTQLSVL.

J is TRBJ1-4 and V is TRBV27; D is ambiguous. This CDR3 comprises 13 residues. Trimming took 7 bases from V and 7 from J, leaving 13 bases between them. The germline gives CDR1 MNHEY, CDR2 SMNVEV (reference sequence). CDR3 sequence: CASKLRNSEKLFF. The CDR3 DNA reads TGTGCCAGCAAATTACGAAACAGTGAAAAACTGTTTTTT.

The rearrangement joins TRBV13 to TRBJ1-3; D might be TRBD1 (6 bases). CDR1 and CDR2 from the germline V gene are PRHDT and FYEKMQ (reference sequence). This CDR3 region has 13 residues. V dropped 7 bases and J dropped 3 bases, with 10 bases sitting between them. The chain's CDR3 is CASKQGNGNTIYF. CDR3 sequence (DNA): TGTGCCAGCAAACAGGGAAATGGAAACACCATATATTTT.

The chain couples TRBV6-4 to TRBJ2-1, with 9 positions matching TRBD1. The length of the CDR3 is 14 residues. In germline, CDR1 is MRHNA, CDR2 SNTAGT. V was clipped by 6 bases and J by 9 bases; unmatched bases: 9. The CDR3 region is CASRPQQGAFEQFF. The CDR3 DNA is TGTGCCAGCAGACCTCAACAGGGGGCGTTTGAGCAGTTCTTC.

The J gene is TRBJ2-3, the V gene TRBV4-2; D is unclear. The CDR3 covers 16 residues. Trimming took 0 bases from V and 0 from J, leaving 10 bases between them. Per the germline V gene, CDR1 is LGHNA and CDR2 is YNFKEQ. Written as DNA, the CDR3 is TGTGCCAGCAGCCAAGATGGTCCCCGCAGCACAGATACGCAGTATTTT. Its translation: CASSQDGPRSTDTQYF.

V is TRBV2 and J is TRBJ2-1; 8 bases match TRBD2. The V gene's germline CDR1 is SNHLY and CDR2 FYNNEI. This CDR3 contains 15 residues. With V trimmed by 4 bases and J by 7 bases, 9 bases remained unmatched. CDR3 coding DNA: TGTGCCAGCAGTGCCGGGACTAGTGACGTGAATGAGCAGTTCTTC. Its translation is CASSAGTSDVNEQFF.

This CDR3 is CASSGGSGSADTQYF. CDR3 sequence (DNA): TGTGCCAGCAGCGGCGGTAGCGGGAGTGCAGATACGCAGTATTTT. The chain links TRBV7-2 to TRBJ2-3; 9 nucleotides agree with TRBD2. The CDR3 sequence is 15 residues long. The J segment lost 4 bases and the V segment lost 5 bases, leaving 7 bases of the junction unmatched. CDR1 is SGHTA and CDR2 is FQGNSA in the germline V gene.

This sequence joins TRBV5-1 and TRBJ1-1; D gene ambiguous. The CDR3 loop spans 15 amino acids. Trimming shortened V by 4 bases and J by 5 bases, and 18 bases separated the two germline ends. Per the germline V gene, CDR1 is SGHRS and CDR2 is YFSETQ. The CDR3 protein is CASSIRPAGGTEAFF. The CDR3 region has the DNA TGCGCCAGCAGCATTCGACCCGCGGGAGGGACTGAAGCTTTCTTT. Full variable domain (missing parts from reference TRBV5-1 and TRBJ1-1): KAGVTQTPRYLIKTRGQQVTLSCSPISGHRSVSWYQQTPGQGLQFLFEYFSETQRNKGNFPGRFSGRQFSNSRSEMNVSTLELGDSALYLCASSIRPAGGTEAFFGQGTRLTVV.

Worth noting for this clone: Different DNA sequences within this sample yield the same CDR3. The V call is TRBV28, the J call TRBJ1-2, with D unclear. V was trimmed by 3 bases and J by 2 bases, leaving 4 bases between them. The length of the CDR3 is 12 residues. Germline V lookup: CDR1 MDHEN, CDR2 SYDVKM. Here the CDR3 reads CASSLNNYGYTF. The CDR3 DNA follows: TGTGCCAGCAGTTTGAACAACTATGGCTACACCTTC.

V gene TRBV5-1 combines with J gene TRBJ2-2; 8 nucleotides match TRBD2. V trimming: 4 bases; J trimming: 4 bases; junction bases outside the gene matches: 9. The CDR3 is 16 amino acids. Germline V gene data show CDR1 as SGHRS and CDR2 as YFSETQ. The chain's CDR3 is CASSPRGGPGTGELFF. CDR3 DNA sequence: TGCGCCAGCAGCCCCCGGGGGGGGCCGGGCACCGGGGAGCTGTTTTTT.

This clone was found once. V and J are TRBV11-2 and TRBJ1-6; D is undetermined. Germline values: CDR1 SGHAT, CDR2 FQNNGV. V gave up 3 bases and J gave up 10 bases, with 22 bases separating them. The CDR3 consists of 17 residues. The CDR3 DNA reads TGTGCCAGCAGCTTGGAGACGAGACCAGAACTAAGATCACCCCTCCACTTT. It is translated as CASSLETRPELRSPLHF.

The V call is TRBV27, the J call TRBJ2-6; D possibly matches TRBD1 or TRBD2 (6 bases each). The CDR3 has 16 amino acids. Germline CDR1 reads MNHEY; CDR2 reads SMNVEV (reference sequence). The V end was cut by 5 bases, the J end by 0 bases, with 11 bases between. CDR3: CASSRGVYSGANVLTF. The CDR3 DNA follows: TGTGCCAGCAGTAGGGGGGTTTACTCTGGGGCCAACGTCCTGACTTTC.

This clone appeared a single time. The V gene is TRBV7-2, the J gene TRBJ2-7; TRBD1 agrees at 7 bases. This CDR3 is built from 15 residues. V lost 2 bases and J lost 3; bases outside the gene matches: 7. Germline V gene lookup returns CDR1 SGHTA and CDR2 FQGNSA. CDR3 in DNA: TGTGCCAGCAGCTTACAGAAAGGACAGGTCTACGAGCAGTACTTC. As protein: CASSLQKGQVYEQYF.

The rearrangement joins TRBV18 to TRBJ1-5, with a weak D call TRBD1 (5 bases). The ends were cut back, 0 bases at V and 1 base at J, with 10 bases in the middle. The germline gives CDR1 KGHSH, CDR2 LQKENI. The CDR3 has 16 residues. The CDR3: CASSPPGDRSNQPQHF. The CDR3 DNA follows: TGTGCCAGCTCACCACCGGGGGATAGGAGCAATCAGCCCCAGCATTTT.

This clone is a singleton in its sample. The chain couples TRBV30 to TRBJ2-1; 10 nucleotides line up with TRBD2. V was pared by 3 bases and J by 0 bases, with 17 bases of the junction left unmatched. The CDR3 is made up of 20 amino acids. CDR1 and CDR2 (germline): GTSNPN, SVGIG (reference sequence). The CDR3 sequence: CAWRRPGTSATKSSYNEQFF. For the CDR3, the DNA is TGTGCCTGGAGACGACCCGGGACTAGCGCTACAAAGAGCTCCTACAATGAGCAGTTCTTC.

The CDR3 sequence: CASSVNPGLAGGPGETQYF. Written as DNA, the CDR3 is TGTGCCAGCAGCGTAAATCCGGGACTAGCGGGAGGGCCAGGGGAGACCCAGTACTTC. This chain uses TRBV9 with TRBJ2-5; TRBD2 matches at 16 bases. From germline, CDR1 is SGDLS and CDR2 YYNGEE. V dropped 1 base and J dropped 5; count of bases not matched to a gene: 11. The CDR3 covers 19 residues.

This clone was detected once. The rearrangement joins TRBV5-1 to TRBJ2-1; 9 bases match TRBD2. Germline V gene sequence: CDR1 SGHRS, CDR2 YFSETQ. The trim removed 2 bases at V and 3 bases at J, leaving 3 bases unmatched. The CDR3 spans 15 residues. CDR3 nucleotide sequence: TGCGCCAGCAGCTTTAGCGGGAGAGTCTACAATGAGCAGTTCTTC. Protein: CASSFSGRVYNEQFF.

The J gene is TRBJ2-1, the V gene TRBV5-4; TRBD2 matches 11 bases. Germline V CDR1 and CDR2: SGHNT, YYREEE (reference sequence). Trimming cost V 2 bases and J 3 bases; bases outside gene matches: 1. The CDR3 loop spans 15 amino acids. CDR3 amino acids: CASSFTSGSYNEQFF. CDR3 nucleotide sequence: TGTGCCAGCAGCTTTACTAGCGGGAGCTACAATGAGCAGTTCTTC.

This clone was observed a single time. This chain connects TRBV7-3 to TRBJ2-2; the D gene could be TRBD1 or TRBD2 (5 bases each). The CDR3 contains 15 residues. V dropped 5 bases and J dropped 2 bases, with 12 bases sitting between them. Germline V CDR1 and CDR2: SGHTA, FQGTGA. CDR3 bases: TGTGCCAGCAGCCCCCAGGGACCCAACACCGGGGAGCTGTTTTTT. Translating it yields CASSPQGPNTGELFF.